One T cell receptor beta chain is described in this entry. The data derive from a study of blood T cell repertoires in COVID-19. Produced via immunoSEQ multiplex PCR; TCRdb's table is partial and in-frame only. The repertoire includes 200,000 to 250,000 clones, 84% of them detected once, and 15% to 20% sits in the top ten. Germline-derived CDR1 and CDR2 are SGHRS and YFSETQ. V was pared by 5 bases and J by 3 bases, with 16 bases between. The CDR3 covers 15 residues. Sequencing input: peripheral blood. This clonotype was obtained from a woman aged 80 or over with active or convalescent COVID-19. The rearrangement uses TRBV5-1 and TRBJ2-3; weak D call: TRBD2 (7 bases). Written as DNA, the CDR3 is TGCGCCAGCAGTGGCGGCGGGGGCAATACAGATACGCAGTATTTT. Encoded protein: CASSGGGGNTDTQYF.